The text below deals with one TCR beta chain. Its antigen is not known. The study used samples holding about 1-10 million cryopreserved PBMC before DNA extraction. The data stem from a study of long-term antiretroviral therapy in people with HIV. Whole-study findings and limits: Post-treatment diversity went higher with ART but stayed below transplant donor controls. Repertoires from HIV showed CDR3 length ranges narrower than those of controls.

With survey level as its setting, the immunoSEQ assay was v3.0. Sequenced by immunoSEQ multiplex PCR; TCRdb stores in-frame clones only, minus some. The sample lists around 16,000 clones, around 84% occurring once. Germline V lookup: CDR1 SGHRS, CDR2 YFSETQ. The CDR3 consists of 15 residues. Between the trimmed V and J ends, which lost 0 bases and 6 bases, there was a span of 15 bases. This clonotype was sampled from a woman aged 35 to 49 with HIV. The sequenced sample was unsorted PBMCs, obtained 0.5 years after starting antiretroviral therapy. V is TRBV5-1 and J is TRBJ1-1, with D possibly TRBD1 on 6 matching bases. CDR3 sequence: CASSLGGGAVAEAFF. DNA of the CDR3: TGCGCCAGCAGCTTGGGTGGGGGGGCCGTCGCTGAAGCTTTCTTT.